A single sample gave rise to the 23 T cell receptor beta chains below, sequenced in a study of blood T cell repertoires in COVID-19. Produced via immunoSEQ multiplex PCR; TCRdb's table is partial and in-frame only. The table records roughly 110,000 clones, around 80% of them present only once. Material: peripheral blood. The receptors here all came from a woman aged 55-69 years with acute or convalescent COVID-19.

This clone showed up just a few times. The chain joins TRBV10-3 to TRBJ1-6; the match to TRBD1 covers 7 bases. The V and J ends lost 2 bases and 10 bases, in that order; junction bases with no gene match: 5. In germline, CDR1 is ENHRY, CDR2 SYGVKD. The CDR3 contains 14 residues. The CDR3 DNA follows: TGTGCCATCAGTGAGGACAGGGTTTCCTCACCCCTCCACTTT. This translates into CAISEDRVSSPLHF.

This chain uses TRBV7-9 with TRBJ2-5; D perhaps matches TRBD1 (5 bases). CDR1 and CDR2 from the germline V gene are SEHNR and FQNEAQ (reference sequence). The CDR3 has 13 amino acids. The ends were cut back, 5 bases at V and 0 bases at J, with 7 bases in the middle. CDR3 in amino acids: CASSLDNQETQYF. CDR3 in DNA: TGTGCCAGCAGCCTGGACAACCAAGAGACCCAGTACTTC.

The chain employs TRBV11-3 and TRBJ1-1; D gene uncertain. This CDR3 comprises 13 residues. The ends were cut back, 3 bases at V and 5 bases at J, with 10 bases in the middle. CDR1 is SGHNT and CDR2 is YENEEA in the germline V gene. The CDR3 DNA follows: TGTGCCAGCAGCTTTTCGGGGTTAACTGAAGCTTTCTTT. It encodes CASSFSGLTEAFF.

The chain combines TRBV2 with TRBJ1-1; no clear D gene. This CDR3 comprises 11 residues. V was clipped by 4 bases and J by 7 bases, with 7 bases between them. Germline V gene data show CDR1 as SNHLY and CDR2 as FYNNEI. For the CDR3, the DNA is TGTGCCAGCAGTGTCCTTGTTGAAGCTTTCTTT. Protein: CASSVLVEAFF. The full variable domain, its missing parts supplied by reference TRBV2 and TRBJ1-1, is EPEVTQTPSHQVTQMGQEVILRCVPISNHLYFYWYRQILGQKVEFLVSFYNNEISEKSEIFDDQFSVERPDGSNFTLKIRSTKLEDSAMYFCASSVLVEAFFGQGTRLTVV.

This clone was counted between two and nine times. The V gene is TRBV10-3, the J gene TRBJ2-3; tentatively, D is TRBD2 (6 bases). Germline V gives CDR1 ENHRY, CDR2 SYGVKD. The CDR3 length is 15 residues. V shed 2 bases and J shed 0 bases, with 9 bases lying between them. CDR3 loop: CAISETSLSTDTQYF. In nucleotides, the CDR3 is TGTGCCATCAGTGAGACTAGCCTAAGCACAGATACGCAGTATTTT.

This chain joins TRBV5-1 and TRBJ1-2; perhaps TRBD1 as D (5 bases). V lost 0 bases and J 5 bases, leaving 11 bases between the germline ends. CDR1 and CDR2 (germline): SGHRS, YFSETQ. This CDR3 comprises 14 residues. The CDR3 nucleotides read TGCGCCAGCAGCTTGGATGCAGGGACTTATGGCTACACCTTC. This encodes CASSLDAGTYGYTF. Variable domain in full (rest from reference TRBV5-1 and TRBJ1-2): KAGVTQTPRYLIKTRGQQVTLSCSPISGHRSVSWYQQTPGQGLQFLFEYFSETQRNKGNFPGRFSGRQFSNSRSEMNVSTLELGDSALYLCASSLDAGTYGYTFGSGTRLTVV.

V and J are TRBV27 and TRBJ2-1; TRBD2 matches 10 bases. V gave up 2 bases and J gave up 6 bases; unmatched junction bases: 7. There are 16 residues in the CDR3. The germline CDR1 and CDR2 sequences are MNHEY and SMNVEV (reference sequence). Written as DNA, the CDR3 is TGTGCCAGCAGTTTAGGGGGTAGCGGGGGGACCAATGAGCAGTTCTTC. Protein: CASSLGGSGGTNEQFF.

The chain carries TRBV5-1 and TRBJ2-3, with 9 bases identical to TRBD1. This CDR3 contains 14 residues. With V trimmed by 3 bases and J by 2 bases, 1 base remained unmatched. The germline gives CDR1 SGHRS, CDR2 YFSETQ. The CDR3 region has the DNA TGCGCCAGCAGCTGGGACAGGGTCACAGATACGCAGTATTTT. Translating it yields CASSWDRVTDTQYF. Full variable domain (outside the CDR3, taken from reference TRBV5-1 and TRBJ2-3): KAGVTQTPRYLIKTRGQQVTLSCSPISGHRSVSWYQQTPGQGLQFLFEYFSETQRNKGNFPGRFSGRQFSNSRSEMNVSTLELGDSALYLCASSWDRVTDTQYFGPGTRLTVL.

The CDR3 bases are TGTGCCAGCAGCCCCGGGAGAGATTTAAATCAGCCCCAGCATTTT. This gives the protein CASSPGRDLNQPQHF. The chain joins TRBV6-2 or TRBV6-3 to TRBJ1-5; D is unclear. V lost 6 bases to trimming and J lost 4 bases, with 16 bases between them. The length of the CDR3 is 15 residues. Germline-derived CDR1 and CDR2 are MNHEY and SVGEGT.

The chain joins TRBV19 to TRBJ2-7, with a possible D match to TRBD1 (5 bases). CDR3 length: 15 amino acids. The germline V gene encodes CDR1 LNHDA and CDR2 SQIVND (reference sequence). The ends were cut back, 5 bases at V and 2 bases at J, with 16 bases in the middle. The CDR3 region has the DNA TGTGCCAGTAGTCCCACCCCCGCAGGGACCTACGAGCAGTACTTC. This encodes CASSPTPAGTYEQYF.

The chain couples TRBV6-5 to TRBJ1-2, with unresolved D. The CDR3 length is 15 residues. Trimming took off 6 bases at V and 4 bases at J, with 18 bases between the two ends. Germline-derived CDR1 and CDR2 are MNHEY and SVGAGI. In nucleotides, the CDR3 is TGTGCCAGCAGCCCCCTGTTCAGGTCGAGCTATGGCTACACCTTC. Residues: CASSPLFRSSYGYTF.

The sample holds a few counts of this clone. The chain recombines TRBV19 with TRBJ2-3; TRBD1 matches at 7 bases. CDR3 length: 13 amino acids. V lost 4 bases to trimming and J lost 4 bases; unmatched junction nucleotides: 2. Germline V lookup: CDR1 LNHDA, CDR2 SQIVND (reference sequence). The DNA for the CDR3 is TGTGCCAGTAGTACAGGGGGTGCAGATACGCAGTATTTT. Translating it yields CASSTGGADTQYF. The full variable domain, completed using reference TRBV19 and TRBJ2-3, is DGGITQSPKYLFRKEGQNVTLSCEQNLNHDAMYWYRQDPGQGLRLIYYSQIVNDFQKGDIAEGYSVSREKKESFPLTVTSAQKNPTAFYLCASSTGGADTQYFGPGTRLTVL.

The chain couples TRBV2 to TRBJ2-5; D possibly corresponds to TRBD1 (6 bases). The V gene lost 4 bases and the J gene lost 5 bases, with 14 bases spanning the gap. CDR1 SNHLY and CDR2 FYNNEI come from the germline V gene. This CDR3 spans 14 amino acids. CDR3 amino acids: CASSGQGPGETQYF. CDR3 coding DNA: TGTGCCAGCAGTGGTCAGGGGCCTGGCGAGACCCAGTACTTC.

The chain links TRBV6-1 to TRBJ1-2; D gene uncertain. Germline V gene data show CDR1 as MNHNS and CDR2 as SASEGT. The CDR3 is made up of 12 amino acids. V lost 1 base and J lost 3, with 3 bases in between. The CDR3 is CASSEEHYGYTF. DNA for the CDR3: TGTGCCAGCAGTGAAGAGCACTATGGCTACACCTTC.

This chain links TRBV7-9 with TRBJ1-1; D unclear. This CDR3 spans 13 amino acids. Trimming took 5 bases from V and 4 from J, leaving 11 bases between them. The germline V gene has CDR1 SEHNR and CDR2 FQNEAQ (reference sequence). CDR3 residues: CASSLERGTEAFF. The CDR3 DNA reads TGTGCCAGCAGCCTCGAACGGGGCACTGAAGCTTTCTTT.

Notes on this clone: Given a much more abundant clone one base away, this may be a read error. The chain combines TRBV5-5 with TRBJ2-5; a weak D match, TRBD2 (6 bases). Trimming removed 1 base from V and 4 bases from J, with 8 bases in between. CDR1 and CDR2 from the germline V gene are SGHKS and YYEKEE (reference sequence). The CDR3 consists of 13 residues. The DNA for the CDR3 is TGTGCCAGCAGCTTGACCGGGGGAGAGACCCAGTACTTC. It codes for CASSLTGGETQYF.

The rearrangement uses TRBV7-2 and TRBJ2-2; D is unresolved. The CDR3 loop spans 13 amino acids. The ends were cut back, 4 bases at V and 0 bases at J, with 3 bases in the middle. The germline CDR1 and CDR2 sequences are SGHTA and FQGNSA. CDR3 bases: TGTGCCAGCAGCTCTCCGAACACCGGGGAGCTGTTTTTT. Translation: CASSSPNTGELFF.

This clone has a single count. For the CDR3, the DNA is TGCGCCAGCAGCTTATCGGCGGGGAGCTCCTACAATGAGCAGTTCTTC. Translating it yields CASSLSAGSSYNEQFF. This chain connects TRBV5-1 to TRBJ2-1; a weak D match, TRBD2 (6 bases). The germline CDR1 and CDR2 sequences are SGHRS and YFSETQ. Trimming took 2 bases from V and 0 from J, leaving 12 bases between them. This CDR3 has 16 residues.

The V and J genes are TRBV28 and TRBJ2-3; 8 nucleotides match TRBD1. The germline V gene encodes CDR1 MDHEN and CDR2 SYDVKM. Germline trimming cut 7 bases from V and 0 bases from J; bases unmatched to any gene: 3. The CDR3 is 14 residues long. In DNA, the CDR3 is TGTGCCAGCATTGGACAGGGAAGCACAGATACGCAGTATTTT. This gives the protein CASIGQGSTDTQYF.

The chain couples TRBV10-2 to TRBJ1-1, with TRBD1 matching over 9 bases. CDR1 is WSHSY and CDR2 is SAAADI in the germline V gene. This CDR3 region has 14 residues. Trimming removed 5 bases from V and 3 bases from J; junction bases left unmatched: 4. CDR3 in amino acids: CASSRDRDYTEAFF. DNA for the CDR3: TGCGCCAGCAGTAGGGACAGGGATTACACTGAAGCTTTCTTT.

V gene TRBV7-8 combines with J gene TRBJ1-5, with 10 bases lining up with TRBD1. The CDR3 covers 16 residues. The V and J ends lost 2 bases and 7 bases, in that order; junction bases with no gene match: 8. Germline V CDR1 and CDR2: SGHVS, FQNEAQ. The CDR3 is CASSLSSGQGYQPQHF. The CDR3 DNA reads as TGTGCCAGCAGCTTAAGTTCGGGACAGGGGTACCAGCCCCAGCATTTT.

This sequence joins TRBV21-1 and TRBJ2-1; the table's D call, TRBD1, has no DNA check behind it. TRBV21-1 has pseudogene status. The CDR3 spans 16 residues. CDR3 loop: CASSKVPQGPYNEQFF. CDR3 DNA sequence: TGTGCCAGCAGCAAAGTCCCACAGGGGCCCTACAATGAGCAGTTCTTC.

The rearrangement uses TRBV2 and TRBJ1-1; D not certain. There are 15 residues in the CDR3. V was clipped by 5 bases and J by 0 bases, with 13 bases between them. Germline V lookup: CDR1 SNHLY, CDR2 FYNNEI. CDR3 in amino acids: CASSNMTYLNTEAFF. As DNA, the CDR3 is TGTGCCAGCAGTAATATGACATACTTGAACACTGAAGCTTTCTTT.